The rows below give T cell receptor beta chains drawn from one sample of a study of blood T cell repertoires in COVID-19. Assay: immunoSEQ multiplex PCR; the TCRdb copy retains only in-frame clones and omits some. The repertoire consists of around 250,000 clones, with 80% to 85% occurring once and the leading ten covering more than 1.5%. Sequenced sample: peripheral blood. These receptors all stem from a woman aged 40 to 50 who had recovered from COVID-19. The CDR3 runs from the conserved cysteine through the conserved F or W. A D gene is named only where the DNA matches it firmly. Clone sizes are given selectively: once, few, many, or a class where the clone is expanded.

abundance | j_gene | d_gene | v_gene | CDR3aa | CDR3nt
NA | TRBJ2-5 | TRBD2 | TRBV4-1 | CASSRTSGGAYQETQYF | TGCGCCAGCAGCCGGACTAGCGGGGGGGCGTACCAAGAGACCCAGTACTTC
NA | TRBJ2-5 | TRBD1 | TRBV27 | CASSLVGTGDRLGETQYF | TGTGCCAGCAGTTTAGTTGGGACAGGGGACAGATTAGGAGAGACCCAGTACTTC
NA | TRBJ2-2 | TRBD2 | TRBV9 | CASSGVGSGGANTGELFF | TGTGCCAGCTCCGGCGTTGGAAGCGGGGGGGCGAACACCGGGGAGCTGTTTTTT
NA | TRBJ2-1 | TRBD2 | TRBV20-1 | CSARTRGGGFF | TGCAGTGCTAGAACGCGGGGGGGCGGGTTCTTC
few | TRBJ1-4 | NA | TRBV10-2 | CASSWTEENEKLFF | TGCGCCAGCAGTTGGACAGAAGAGAATGAAAAACTGTTTTTT
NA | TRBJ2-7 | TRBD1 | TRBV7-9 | CASSYGQGDRDEQYF | TGTGCCAGCAGCTACGGACAGGGAGATCGAGACGAGCAGTACTTC
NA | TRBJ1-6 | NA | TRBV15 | CATSRARGNSPLHF | TGTGCCACCAGCAGAGCCAGGGGAAATTCACCCCTCCACTTT
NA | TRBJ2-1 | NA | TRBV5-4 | CASSPWSYYNEQFF | TGTGCCAGCAGCCCCTGGTCCTATTACAATGAGCAGTTCTTC
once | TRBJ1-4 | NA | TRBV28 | CASSLGGSTNEKLFF | TGTGCCAGCAGTTTAGGAGGATCGACTAATGAAAAACTGTTTTTT
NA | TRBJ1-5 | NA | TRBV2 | CASGRGIQPQHF | TGTGCCAGCGGCAGAGGGATTCAGCCCCAGCATTTT
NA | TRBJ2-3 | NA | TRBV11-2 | CASSSGQSFSTDTQYF | TGTGCCAGCAGCAGCGGACAGTCCTTTAGCACAGATACGCAGTATTTT
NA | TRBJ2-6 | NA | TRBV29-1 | CSVEGGTGANVLTF | TGCAGCGTTGAAGGAGGGACTGGGGCCAACGTCCTGACTTTC
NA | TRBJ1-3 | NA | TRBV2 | CASSVESGSSGNTIYF | TGTGCCAGCAGTGTAGAATCGGGGTCCTCTGGAAACACCATATATTTT
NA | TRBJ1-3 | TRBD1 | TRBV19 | CASSPRGQSGNTIYF | TGTGCCAGTAGCCCCAGGGGGCAATCTGGAAACACCATATATTTT
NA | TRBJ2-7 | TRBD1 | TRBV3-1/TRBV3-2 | CASSQTGSSYEQYF | TGTGCCAGCAGCCAGACAGGGTCCTCCTACGAGCAGTACTTC
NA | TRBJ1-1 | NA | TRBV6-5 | CASTEQHRMNTEAFF | TGTGCCAGCACCGAACAGCACCGCATGAACACTGAAGCTTTCTTT
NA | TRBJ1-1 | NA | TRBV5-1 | CASRARVNTEAFF | TGCGCCAGCAGGGCCAGGGTGAACACTGAAGCTTTCTTT
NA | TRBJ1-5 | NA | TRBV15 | CATSRSSGFIQPQHF | TGTGCCACCAGCAGAAGCTCGGGGTTTATTCAGCCCCAGCATTTT
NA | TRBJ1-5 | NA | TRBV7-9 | CASSLGSGVGPQHF | TGTGCCAGCAGCTTAGGCTCGGGGGTTGGGCCCCAGCATTTT
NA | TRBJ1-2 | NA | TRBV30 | CAWKHRESGYTF | TGTGCCTGGAAACACAGGGAGTCTGGCTACACCTTC
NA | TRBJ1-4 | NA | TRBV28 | CASSSAGRVNEKLFF | TGTGCCAGCAGCTCAGCGGGCAGGGTCAATGAAAAACTGTTTTTT
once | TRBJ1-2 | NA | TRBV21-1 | CASSKKRSGAHGYTF | TGTGCCAGCAGCAAAAAACGGTCAGGGGCCCATGGCTACACCTTC
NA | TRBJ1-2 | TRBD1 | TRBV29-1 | CSVEDQGTGSYGYTF | TGCAGCGTTGAAGATCAGGGGACAGGGAGCTATGGCTACACCTTC
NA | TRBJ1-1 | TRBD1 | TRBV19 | CASSIVPGQEAFF | TGTGCCAGTAGTATAGTACCGGGACAGGAAGCTTTCTTT
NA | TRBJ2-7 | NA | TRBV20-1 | CSASQTKSYEQYF | TGCAGTGCTAGTCAGACTAAATCCTACGAGCAGTACTTC
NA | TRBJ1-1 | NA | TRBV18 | CASSPRGQRSAEAFF | TGTGCCAGCTCACCGAGGGGACAAAGATCGGCTGAAGCTTTCTTT
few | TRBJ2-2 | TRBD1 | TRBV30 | CAWRRQGDTGELFF | TGTGCCTGGAGGAGGCAGGGGGACACCGGGGAGCTGTTTTTT
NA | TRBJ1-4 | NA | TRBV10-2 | CASTMGHEKLFF | TGCGCCAGCACCATGGGGCACGAAAAACTGTTTTTT